These T cell receptor beta chains were read from a single sample in a study of regulatory T cells in long-lasting Graves disease. In TCRdb, the multiplex PCR reads were re-called with MiXCR into one record per CDR3 protein. The table shows some 340,000 distinct CDR3 sequences, with 23% occurring only once. This specimen consisted of peripheral blood mononuclear cells (PBMCs), obtained when the disease was refractory, from a patient treated with antithyroid drugs. The receptors were gathered from a woman aged 35 to 49 with Graves disease. CDR3s include the opening cysteine and the closing phenylalanine or tryptophan. D genes are given only for firm matches. Clone size is stated in some rows and not others, as once, few, many or a class when expanded.

many,NA,TRBV28,TRBJ1-1,CASSETGTVNTEAFF,TGTGCCAGCAGTGAGACCGGGACTGTGAACACTGAAGCTTTCTTT
many,NA,TRBV27,TRBJ2-7,CASRKPGHTYEQYF,TGTGCCAGCAGGAAACCGGGTCATACCTACGAGCAGTACTTC
many,NA,TRBV2,TRBJ1-5,CASAGLHNPYSNQPQHF,TGTGCCAGCGCGGGACTCCACAATCCATATAGCAATCAGCCCCAGCATTTT
few,NA,TRBV3-1,TRBJ2-7,CASSQAHKERHYEQYF,TGTGCCAGCAGCCAAGCACACAAGGAAAGGCATTACGAGCAGTACTTC
many,NA,TRBV24-1,TRBJ2-7,CATRSVGPPYEQYF,TGTGCCACCAGGAGCGTCGGGCCCCCCTACGAGCAGTACTTC
many,TRBD2,TRBV12-3/TRBV12-4,TRBJ2-5,CASRREGETQYF,TGTGCCAGCCGGCGGGAGGGAGAGACCCAGTACTTC
few,TRBD1,TRBV20-1,TRBJ1-5,CSARDMGQDFYSNQPQHF,TGCAGTGCTAGAGATATGGGACAGGACTTTTATAGCAATCAGCCCCAGCATTTT
many,TRBD2,TRBV29-1,TRBJ2-7,CSAIIGLAEHISYEQYF,TGCAGCGCCATTATTGGGCTAGCGGAACACATCTCCTACGAGCAGTACTTC
many,NA,TRBV6-1,TRBJ1-2,CASSGYNRNYGYTF,TGTGCCAGCAGTGGTTACAACAGGAACTATGGCTACACCTTC
few,TRBD2,TRBV28,TRBJ2-7,CASRPGGEGYEQYF,TGTGCCAGCAGGCCCGGCGGGGAGGGCTACGAGCAGTACTTC
NA,NA,TRBV15,TRBJ2-3,CATSRDSGLLLLSSSTDTQYF,TGTGCCACCAGCAGAGATTCTGGACTGCTTCTCTTGAGTTCTAGCACAGATACGCAGTATTTT
few,TRBD1,TRBV19,TRBJ1-1,CASSMGQLTEAFF,TGTGCCAGTAGTATGGGACAGCTCACTGAAGCTTTCTTT
many,TRBD2,TRBV6-1,TRBJ2-7,CASRERGAEPYEQYF,TGTGCCAGCAGAGAGCGGGGGGCGGAGCCCTACGAGCAGTACTTC
NA,TRBD2,TRBV18,TRBJ2-5,CASSPGLVETQYF,TGTGCCAGCTCACCCGGACTAGTTGAGACCCAGTACTTC
NA,NA,TRBV20-1,TRBJ2-3,CSAVRTATSTDTQYF,TGCAGTGCAGTACGGACTGCCACTAGCACAGATACGCAGTATTTT
NA,NA,TRBV5-5,TRBJ2-7,CASSLVGAPSRYEQYF,TGTGCCAGCAGCCTAGTCGGCGCACCCTCCCGCTACGAGCAGTACTTC
many,NA,TRBV7-2,TRBJ1-1,CASMNFGGTEAFF,TGTGCCAGCATGAACTTCGGGGGAACTGAAGCTTTCTTT
once,NA,TRBV28,TRBJ2-7,CASTNQTSMYLCASSPPMLHEQYF,NA
many,NA,TRBV20-1,TRBJ2-5,CSARVETEQETQYF,TGCAGTGCTAGAGTTGAGACAGAGCAAGAGACCCAGTACTTC
few,TRBD2,TRBV9,TRBJ2-7,CASSASTGTSGTYEQYF,TGTGCCAGCAGCGCGTCAACCGGGACTAGCGGGACCTACGAGCAGTACTTC
NA,NA,TRBV11-2,TRBJ2-1,CASSLARLDRSYNEQFF,TGTGCCAGCAGCTTAGCGCGGTTGGATCGCTCCTACAATGAGCAGTTCTTC
few,TRBD1,TRBV20-1,TRBJ2-7,CSARVLFGDRGNYEQYF,TGCAGTGCTAGAGTACTATTTGGTGACAGGGGCAACTACGAGCAGTACTTC
NA,NA,TRBV20-1,TRBJ1-6,CSATLGTSMSSPLHF,TGCAGTGCTACCCTCGGGACCTCTATGAGTTCACCCCTCCACTTT
NA,NA,TRBV20-1,TRBJ2-2,CSASRLIDGELFF,TGCAGTGCTAGTAGACTAATAGACGGGGAGCTGTTTTTT
NA,NA,TRBV3-1,TRBJ1-1,CASSQGGKGNTEAFF,TGTGCCAGCAGCCAAGGAGGTAAGGGCAACACTGAAGCTTTCTTT
many,NA,TRBV10-2,TRBJ1-5,CASAGTNNQPQHF,TGCGCCAGCGCCGGGACAAACAATCAGCCCCAGCATTTT
NA,NA,TRBV7-9,TRBJ2-7,CASMEIGAQYF,TGTGCCAGCATGGAAATCGGCGCGCAGTACTTC
NA,TRBD1,TRBV4-1,TRBJ2-5,CASSQPTGAETQYF,TGCGCCAGCAGCCAGCCCACAGGGGCGGAGACCCAGTACTTC
NA,NA,TRBV20-1,TRBJ2-2,CSVATSFVNTGELFF,TGCAGTGTCGCCACCTCTTTCGTGAACACCGGGGAGCTGTTTTTT
once,TRBD2,TRBV29-1,TRBJ2-3,CSDNGRETDTQYF,TGCAGCGACAACGGGAGGGAGACAGATACGCAGTATTTT
few,NA,TRBV3-1,TRBJ1-1,CASSQGTMNTEAFF,TGTGCCAGCAGCCAGGGAACCATGAACACTGAAGCTTTCTTT
many,TRBD2,TRBV20-1,TRBJ2-7,CSAGIAGGPYEQYF,TGCAGTGCTGGGATAGCGGGAGGACCCTACGAGCAGTACTTC
NA,TRBD2,TRBV5-5,TRBJ2-1,CASSLVGTSNEQFF,TGTGCCAGCAGCTTGGTCGGGACTAGCAATGAGCAGTTCTTC
NA,NA,TRBV7-6,TRBJ2-2,CASSSQGGAGELFF,TGTGCCAGCAGCTCACAGGGAGGGGCGGGGGAGCTGTTTTTT
NA,NA,TRBV28,TRBJ2-1,CASSLRGIYNEQFF,TGTGCCAGCAGTTTGCGGGGCATTTACAATGAGCAGTTCTTC
many,NA,TRBV28,TRBJ2-7,CASSLGMPYEQYF,TGTGCCAGCAGTCTAGGTATGCCCTACGAGCAGTACTTC
many,NA,TRBV2,TRBJ2-7,CASILRGYEQYF,TGTGCCAGCATTCTCCGCGGCTACGAGCAGTACTTC
NA,TRBD1,TRBV7-2,TRBJ1-5,CASSGDRGAQPQHF,TGTGCCAGCAGCGGAGACAGGGGTGCTCAGCCCCAGCATTTT
few,NA,TRBV6-9,TRBJ1-1,CASSYSEGHVEAFF,TGTGCCAGCAGTTACTCAGAGGGACACGTTGAAGCTTTCTTT
many,NA,TRBV7-8,TRBJ2-4,CASSLAVRSTPGAKNIQYF,TGTGCCAGCAGCTTAGCAGTGAGGTCGACACCCGGGGCCAAAAACATTCAGTACTTC
NA,TRBD1,TRBV7-9,TRBJ1-1,CASSYTGGDTEAFF,TGTGCCAGCAGCTATACAGGGGGGGACACTGAAGCTTTCTTT
many,NA,TRBV28,TRBJ1-1,CASSAGGGSWLNTEAFF,TGTGCCAGCAGCGCCGGAGGAGGGTCGTGGCTTAACACTGAAGCTTTCTTT
many,NA,TRBV7-2,TRBJ1-5,CASSLGFGDNQPQHF,TGTGCCAGCAGCTTAGGGTTCGGTGACAATCAGCCCCAGCATTTT
few,TRBD2,TRBV6-2/TRBV6-3,TRBJ2-5,CASSYSGKTSGIKETQYF,TGTGCCAGCAGTTACTCGGGAAAGACTAGCGGGATTAAAGAGACCCAGTACTTC
many,TRBD1,TRBV20-1,TRBJ1-6,CSAKRTGLDSPLHF,TGCAGTGCCAAAAGGACAGGGCTAGATTCACCCCTCCACTTT
many,NA,TRBV2,TRBJ2-1,CASTTQYNEQFF,TGTGCCAGCACGACGCAATACAATGAGCAGTTCTTC
many,TRBD2,TRBV7-7,TRBJ2-5,CASSPWTSAPGETQYF,TGTGCTAGCAGCCCATGGACTAGCGCCCCGGGGGAGACCCAGTACTTC
NA,NA,TRBV28,TRBJ2-7,CASSQDGVWSGISYEQYF,TGCGCCAGCAGCCAAGATGGGGTTTGGTCAGGGATCTCCTACGAGCAGTACTTC